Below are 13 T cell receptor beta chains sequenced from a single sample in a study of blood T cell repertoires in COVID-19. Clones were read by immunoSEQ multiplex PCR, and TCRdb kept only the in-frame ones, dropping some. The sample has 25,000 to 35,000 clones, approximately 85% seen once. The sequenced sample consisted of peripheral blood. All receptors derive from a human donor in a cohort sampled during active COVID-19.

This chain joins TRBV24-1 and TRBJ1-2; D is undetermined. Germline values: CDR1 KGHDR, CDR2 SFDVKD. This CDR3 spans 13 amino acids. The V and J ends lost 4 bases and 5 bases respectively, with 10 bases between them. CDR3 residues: CATSDFRGYGYTF. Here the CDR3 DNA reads TGTGCCACCAGTGACTTTCGAGGGTATGGCTACACCTTC.

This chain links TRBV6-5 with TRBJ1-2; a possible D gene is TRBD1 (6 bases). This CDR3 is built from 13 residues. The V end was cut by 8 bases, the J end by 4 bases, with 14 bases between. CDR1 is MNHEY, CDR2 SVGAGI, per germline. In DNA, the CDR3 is TGTGCCAGCCTTCCGACAGGTACCTATGGCTACACCTTC. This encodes CASLPTGTYGYTF.

The CDR3 bases are TGTGCCATCAGTGATTTTCAGGTTAATGAAGCTTTCTTT. Translated, it gives CAISDFQVNEAFF. The rearrangement links TRBV10-3 to TRBJ1-1, with D unresolved. The V gene lost 3 bases and the J gene lost 7 bases, with 12 bases spanning the gap. CDR1 and CDR2 from the germline V gene are ENHRY and SYGVKD. The CDR3 has 13 residues.

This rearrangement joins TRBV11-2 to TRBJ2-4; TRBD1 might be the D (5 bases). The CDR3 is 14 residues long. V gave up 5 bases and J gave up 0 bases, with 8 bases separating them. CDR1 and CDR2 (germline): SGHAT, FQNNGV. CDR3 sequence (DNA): TGTGCCAGCAGCCGTAGGGGAGCCAAAAACATTCAGTACTTC. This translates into CASSRRGAKNIQYF.

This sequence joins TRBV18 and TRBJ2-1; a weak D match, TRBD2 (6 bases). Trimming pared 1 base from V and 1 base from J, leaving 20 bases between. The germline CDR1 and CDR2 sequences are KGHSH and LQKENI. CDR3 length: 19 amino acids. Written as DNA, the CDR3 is TGTGCCAGCTCACCACTTCCCTCGGCTGGAAGCGGGTCCTACAATGAGCAGTTCTTC. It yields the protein CASSPLPSAGSGSYNEQFF.

The CDR3 DNA is TGTGCCAGCAGTTATCGGTCGACAGGGGGATATGGCTACACCTTC. Residues: CASSYRSTGGYGYTF. The chain employs TRBV6-2 or TRBV6-3 and TRBJ1-2; 9 bases align to TRBD1. The CDR3 is made up of 15 amino acids. Germline-derived CDR1 and CDR2 are MNHEY and SVGEGT. Losses at the gene ends were 3 bases for V and 5 bases for J; bases not matched to a gene: 7.

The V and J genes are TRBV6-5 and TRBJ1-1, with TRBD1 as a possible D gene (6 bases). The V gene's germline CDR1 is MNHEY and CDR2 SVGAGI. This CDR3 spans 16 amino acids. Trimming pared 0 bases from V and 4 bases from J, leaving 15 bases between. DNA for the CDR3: TGTGCCAGCAGTTACTCGATCAGGCGAGGGGGCACTGAAGCTTTCTTT. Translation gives CASSYSIRRGGTEAFF.

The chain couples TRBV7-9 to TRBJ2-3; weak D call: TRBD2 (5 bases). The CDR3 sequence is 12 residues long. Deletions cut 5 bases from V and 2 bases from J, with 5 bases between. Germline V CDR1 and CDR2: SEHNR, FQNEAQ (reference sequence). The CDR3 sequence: CASSRDTDTQYF. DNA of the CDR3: TGTGCCAGCAGCCGGGACACAGATACGCAGTATTTT.

This CDR3 is CASSLVAGGPPDTQYF. The CDR3 nucleotides are TGTGCCAGCAGCTTAGTTGCGGGGGGGCCGCCAGATACGCAGTATTTT. This chain joins TRBV7-2 and TRBJ2-3; 9 nucleotides agree with TRBD2. This CDR3 has 16 residues. V trimming: 1 base; J trimming: 4 bases; junction bases outside the gene matches: 6. Germline V gene data show CDR1 as SGHTA and CDR2 as FQGNSA.

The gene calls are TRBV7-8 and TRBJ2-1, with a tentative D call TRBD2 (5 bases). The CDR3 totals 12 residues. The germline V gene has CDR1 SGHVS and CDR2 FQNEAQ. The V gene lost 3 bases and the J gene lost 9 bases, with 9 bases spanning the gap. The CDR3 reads CASSFPEGEQFF. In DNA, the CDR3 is TGTGCCAGCAGCTTCCCAGAGGGTGAGCAGTTCTTC.

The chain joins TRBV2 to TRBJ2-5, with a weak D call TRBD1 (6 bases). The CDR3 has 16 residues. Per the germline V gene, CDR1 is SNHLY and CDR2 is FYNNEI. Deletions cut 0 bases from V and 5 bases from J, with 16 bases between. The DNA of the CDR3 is TGTGCCAGCAGTGAAGCTGGGGGCCGGACGCCGGAGACCCAGTACTTC. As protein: CASSEAGGRTPETQYF.

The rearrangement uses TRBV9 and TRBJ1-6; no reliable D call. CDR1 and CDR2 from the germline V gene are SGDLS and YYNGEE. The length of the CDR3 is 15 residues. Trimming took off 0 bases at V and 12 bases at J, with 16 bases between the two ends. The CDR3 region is CASSVGREAWGPLHF. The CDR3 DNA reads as TGTGCCAGCAGCGTAGGGAGGGAGGCTTGGGGACCCCTCCACTTT.

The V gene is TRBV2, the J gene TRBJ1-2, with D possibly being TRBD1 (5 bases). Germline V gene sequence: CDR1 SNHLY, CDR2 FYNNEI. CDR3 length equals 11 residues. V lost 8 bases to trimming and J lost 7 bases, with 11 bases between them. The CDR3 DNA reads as TGTGCCAGCGGGGCAAGGTCTGGCTACACCTTC. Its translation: CASGARSGYTF.